What follows are 21 T cell receptor beta chains derived from one specimen sequenced in a study of blood T cell repertoires in COVID-19. The assay was immunoSEQ multiplex PCR, and TCRdb's table has in-frame clones only and misses some. This table holds 80,000 to 95,000 clones, approximately 90% found once. Sequencing used peripheral blood. The receptors come from a man in his forties or fifties with active or convalescent COVID-19.

The sample holds many counts of this clone. The rearrangement uses TRBV15 and TRBJ2-5; D may be TRBD2 (6 bases). Germline CDR1 reads LNHNV; CDR2 reads YYDKDF (reference sequence). This CDR3 has 15 amino acids. With 3 bases removed from V and 1 base from J, the gap between germline ends came to 12 bases. The CDR3 DNA reads as TGTGCCACCAGCAGCCACGGAGGGGCCCAAGAGACCCAGTACTTC. As protein: CATSSHGGAQETQYF.

Here the CDR3 reads CASSPGGQGNTGELFF. CDR3 bases: TGCGCCAGCAGCCCCGGCGGACAGGGTAACACCGGGGAGCTGTTTTTT. The V call is TRBV5-1, the J call TRBJ2-2, with TRBD1 identical over 8 bases. CDR1 is SGHRS, CDR2 YFSETQ, per germline. The CDR3 spans 16 residues. V trimming: 4 bases; J trimming: 2 bases; junction bases outside the gene matches: 7.

V gene TRBV10-2 combines with J gene TRBJ1-5, with 9 bases that match TRBD1. This CDR3 spans 13 amino acids. V dropped 8 bases and J dropped 10; count of bases not matched to a gene: 9. Per germline, CDR1 WSHSY and CDR2 SAAADI. The CDR3 spells CASYQNRGQPQHF. The CDR3 DNA reads TGCGCCAGCTATCAGAACAGGGGGCAACCCCAGCATTTT.

J is TRBJ2-5 and V is TRBV7-2; possible D gene TRBD2, 7 bases. V was shortened by 5 bases and J by 5 bases, with 15 bases between the two germline ends. The germline V gene encodes CDR1 SGHTA and CDR2 FQGNSA. The CDR3 runs to 14 residues. The CDR3 sequence is CASSPDRGAETQYF. The CDR3 nucleotides are TGTGCCAGCAGCCCAGATCGGGGGGCGGAGACCCAGTACTTC. The variable domain in full, with the rest retrieved from reference TRBV7-2 and TRBJ2-5, is GAGVSQSPSNKVTEKGKDVELRCDPISGHTALYWYRQSLGQGLEFLIYFQGNSAPDKSGLPSDRFSAERTGGSVSTLTIQRTQQEDSAVYLCASSPDRGAETQYFGPGTRLLVL.

This clone was seen once. V is TRBV7-8 and J is TRBJ1-1; D gene uncertain. Per germline, CDR1 SGHVS and CDR2 FQNEAQ. Trimming removed 0 bases at V and 2 bases at J, with 7 bases between. The CDR3 runs 14 residues. CDR3 in DNA: TGTGCCAGCAGCTTAGCACCAGGTAACACTGAAGCTTTCTTT. Its protein product is CASSLAPGNTEAFF.

The chain joins TRBV24-1 to TRBJ2-1; D remains unclear. The CDR3 loop spans 14 amino acids. Trimming pared 0 bases from V and 3 bases from J, leaving 5 bases between. Germline loops: CDR1 KGHDR, CDR2 SFDVKD. The CDR3 reads CATSDLHNYNEQFF. The CDR3 DNA reads as TGTGCCACCAGTGATTTGCACAACTACAATGAGCAGTTCTTC.

V is TRBV11-2 and J is TRBJ1-4; D perhaps matches TRBD1 (6 bases). Trimming pared 0 bases from V and 8 bases from J, leaving 10 bases between. Germline V gives CDR1 SGHAT, CDR2 FQNNGV. This CDR3 spans 14 amino acids. The CDR3 bases are TGTGCCAGCAGCTTAGAACAGGGTGGAGAAAAACTGTTTTTT. It translates to CASSLEQGGEKLFF.

The chain has TRBV11-2 and TRBJ1-4, with TRBD1 matching 7 bases. V lost 5 bases to trimming and J lost 6 bases; unmatched junction nucleotides: 15. Germline V gene sequence: CDR1 SGHAT, CDR2 FQNNGV. The CDR3 sequence is 17 residues long. The CDR3 spells CASSATDRRQGDEKLFF. As DNA, the CDR3 is TGTGCCAGCAGCGCCACTGACAGACGACAGGGAGATGAAAAACTGTTTTTT.

The chain recombines TRBV2 with TRBJ1-2, with 7 bases matching TRBD1. Looked up from germline, CDR1 is SNHLY and CDR2 is FYNNEI. V was clipped by 6 bases and J by 7 bases; unmatched bases: 14. CDR3 length: 15 amino acids. The CDR3 DNA sequence: TGTGCCAGCAGCGCTACCCGGGACAGTTTGGGTGGCTACACCTTC. Protein sequence: CASSATRDSLGGYTF. Full variable domain (outside the CDR3, taken from reference TRBV2 and TRBJ1-2): EPEVTQTPSHQVTQMGQEVILRCVPISNHLYFYWYRQILGQKVEFLVSFYNNEISEKSEIFDDQFSVERPDGSNFTLKIRSTKLEDSAMYFCASSATRDSLGGYTFGSGTRLTVV.

The chain combines TRBV7-2 with TRBJ1-4, with D perhaps matching TRBD1 (6 bases). The CDR3 is made up of 16 amino acids. Per germline, CDR1 SGHTA and CDR2 FQGNSA. Trimming took off 5 bases at V and 6 bases at J, with 19 bases between the two ends. The CDR3 loop reads CASSRQKQGLDEKLFF. CDR3 in DNA: TGTGCCAGCAGCCGTCAAAAACAGGGTCTGGATGAAAAACTGTTTTTT.

This rearrangement joins TRBV7-9 to TRBJ2-4; TRBD2 matches 9 bases. Germline V gives CDR1 SEHNR, CDR2 FQNEAQ (reference sequence). The CDR3 runs to 16 residues. The J segment lost 6 bases and the V segment lost 5 bases, leaving 11 bases of the junction unmatched. CDR3 nucleotide sequence: TGTGCCAGCAGCCCAGCATTTGGAGCGGGAGGAAACATTCAGTACTTC. As protein: CASSPAFGAGGNIQYF.

The V call is TRBV5-8, the J call TRBJ1-5; the match to TRBD1 covers 11 bases. The germline gives CDR1 SGHTS, CDR2 YDEGEE. V lost 4 bases to trimming and J lost 0 bases; unmatched junction nucleotides: 9. This CDR3 is built from 18 residues. CDR3 protein: CASSQSRDRGYSNQPQHF. CDR3 DNA: TGTGCCAGCAGCCAAAGCCGGGACAGGGGGTATAGCAATCAGCCCCAGCATTTT.

The gene calls are TRBV5-1 and TRBJ1-5; D is undetermined. V lost 1 base, J lost 6 bases, and 14 bases lay in between. The length of the CDR3 is 15 residues. The germline gives CDR1 SGHRS, CDR2 YFSETQ. CDR3 nucleotide sequence: TGCGCCAGCAGCTTGTCGGGGTTAGAAAGTCAGCCCCAGCATTTT. Translation: CASSLSGLESQPQHF.

The chain recombines TRBV5-1 with TRBJ2-1; unclear D gene. The CDR3 runs to 14 residues. Germline CDR1 and CDR2: SGHRS and YFSETQ. Between the trimmed V and J ends, which lost 0 bases and 3 bases, there was a span of 7 bases. The CDR3 nucleotides are TGCGCCAGCAGCTTGGGACACGACTACAATGAGCAGTTCTTC. Protein product: CASSLGHDYNEQFF.

This clone has a handful of counts. The chain has TRBV19 and TRBJ2-7, with D possibly being TRBD2 (7 bases). This CDR3 comprises 15 residues. Trimming pared 4 bases from V and 1 base from J, leaving 14 bases between. Looked up from germline, CDR1 is LNHDA and CDR2 is SQIVND (reference sequence). CDR3 residues: CASSSMGGASYEQYF. CDR3 DNA: TGTGCCAGTAGTAGCATGGGGGGGGCATCCTACGAGCAGTACTTC.

The chain uses TRBV28 and TRBJ2-2, with TRBD2 as a possible D gene (5 bases). The CDR3 runs to 16 residues. Trimming removed 3 bases at V and 1 base at J, with 12 bases between. Germline-derived CDR1 and CDR2 are MDHEN and SYDVKM. In DNA, the CDR3 is TGTGCCAGCAGTTTGCCTCAACTAGGGAACACCGGGGAGCTGTTTTTT. It yields the protein CASSLPQLGNTGELFF.

This rearrangement joins TRBV29-1 to TRBJ2-1, with 10 bases matching TRBD2. The CDR3 consists of 18 residues. Losses at the gene ends were 3 bases for V and 8 bases for J; bases not matched to a gene: 19. Germline V lookup: CDR1 SQVTM, CDR2 ANQGSEA. The CDR3 nucleotides are TGCAGCGTTGATTGGCCTCCCTCAGCGGGGGGGAATGCTGATGAGCAGTTCTTC. Amino acid sequence: CSVDWPPSAGGNADEQFF.

The chain carries TRBV5-5 and TRBJ1-6, with D unclear. CDR3 length: 11 amino acids. Trimming removed 9 bases from V and 10 bases from J, with 11 bases in between. The germline V gene encodes CDR1 SGHKS and CDR2 YYEKEE (reference sequence). The CDR3 DNA is TGTGCCACCGGGGATGTATCACCCCTCCACTTT. Amino acid sequence: CATGDVSPLHF.

V is TRBV12-3 or TRBV12-4 and J is TRBJ1-1; no clear D. The CDR3 spans 13 residues. V was cut by 3 bases and J by 1 base, with 6 bases left in between. CDR3 in DNA: TGTGCCAGCAGTTTTAATCGGAACACTGAAGCTTTCTTT. This translates into CASSFNRNTEAFF.

This chain connects TRBV15 to TRBJ2-1, with 10 bases matching TRBD2. After removal of 0 bases from V and 9 bases from J, the junction contained 14 bases not matched to a gene. This CDR3 contains 18 residues. Looked up from germline, CDR1 is LNHNV and CDR2 is YYDKDF (reference sequence). The CDR3, as DNA: TGTGCCACCAGCAGAGATGAATCCAGCGGGAGGGCCCAAGGTGAGCAGTTCTTC. It is translated as CATSRDESSGRAQGEQFF. The full variable domain, completed using reference TRBV15 and TRBJ2-1, is DAMVIQNPRYQVTQFGKPVTLSCSQTLNHNVMYWYQQKSSQAPKLLFHYYDKDFNNEADTPDNFQSRRPNTSFCFLDIRSPGLGDTAMYLCATSRDESSGRAQGEQFFGPGTRLTVL.

The V and J genes are TRBV10-3 and TRBJ2-3; TRBD2 agrees at 7 bases. The CDR3 has 14 residues. With V trimmed by 7 bases and J by 3 bases, 7 bases remained unmatched. CDR1 and CDR2 from the germline V gene are ENHRY and SYGVKD. This chain's CDR3 is CAIIDREGTDTQYF. The CDR3, as DNA: TGTGCCATCATCGATAGGGAGGGGACAGATACGCAGTATTTT.